Here is one TCR beta chain with its context. With V trimmed by 4 bases and J by 6 bases, 8 bases remained unmatched. CDR1 and CDR2 (germline): SGDLS, YYNGEE. CDR3 length equals 14 residues. The sample originates from a study of blood T cell repertoires in COVID-19. Assay: immunoSEQ multiplex PCR; the TCRdb copy retains only in-frame clones and omits some. The data hold about 98,000 clones, with roughly nine tenths observed a single time. Sequencing was done on a sample of peripheral blood. The receptor was derived from a man between 65 and 85 years old with acute or convalescent COVID-19. The chain joins TRBV9 to TRBJ2-7; 9 bases match TRBD1. Here the CDR3 DNA reads TGTGCCAGCAGCCTGGGACAGGGTATAAGCGAGCAGTACTTC. This gives the protein CASSLGQGISEQYF.